A selection of T cell receptor beta chains follows, all from one sample in a study of patients and donors after allogeneic stem cell transplantation. TCRdb recomputed calls from the RT-PCR reads with MiXCR, one row per CDR3 protein. This table holds about 160,000 distinct CDR3 sequences, 37% found once. The sequenced sample was blood, either unsorted or a sorted T cell fraction (not recorded which). These receptors came from a human donor who was either an allogeneic HSCT recipient or a stem cell or donor lymphocyte infusion donor (not recorded which). It is not recorded whose cells these are; they may come from a transplant donor. Each CDR3 is given with its conserved first and last residue. D genes are given only for firm matches. Size is omitted from some rows. Given values are once, few, many or a class for expanded clones.

J gene | V gene | clone size | D gene | CDR3 DNA | CDR3 protein
TRBJ2-5 | TRBV28 | NA | NA | TGTGCCAGCAGCATCGAAAGGACCCAGTACTTC | CASSIERTQYF
TRBJ2-1 | TRBV5-1 | NA | TRBD1 | TGCGCCAGCAGCTTGGAGGGGGCGGTCATTTATAATGAGCAGTTCTTC | CASSLEGAVIYNEQFF
TRBJ2-2 | TRBV29-1 | few | NA | TGCAGCGTTGTAGGGCTCGACCCTACCGGGGAGCTGTTTTTT | CSVVGLDPTGELFF
TRBJ2-3 | TRBV5-1 | NA | TRBD2 | TGCGCCAGCAGCACATTAGCGGGGGGCGGCACAGATACGCAGTATTTT | CASSTLAGGGTDTQYF
TRBJ2-7 | TRBV5-6 | once | NA | TGTGCCAGCAGCTTATTACAGCGGACGTCCTCCTACGAGCAGTACTTC | CASSLLQRTSSYEQYF
TRBJ2-3 | TRBV5-1 | NA | NA | TGCGCCAGCAGCTTGGACCGGCCTGGCACAGATACGCAGTATTTT | CASSLDRPGTDTQYF
TRBJ1-2 | TRBV12-3/TRBV12-4 | few | NA | TGTGCCAGCAGTTTAGATGTCTATGGCTACACCTTC | CASSLDVYGYTF
TRBJ2-2 | TRBV9 | NA | TRBD2 | TGTGCCAGCAGCCCCCAGCGGGGAGGCACCGGGGAGCTGTTTTTT | CASSPQRGGTGELFF
TRBJ1-1 | TRBV7-3 | few | TRBD1 | TGTGCCAGCAGCCCAGGGGGGCGGTTGAACACTGAAGCTTTCTTT | CASSPGGRLNTEAFF
TRBJ1-4 | TRBV28 | few | NA | TGTGCCAGCAGACCCACTGGCTGGGATGAAAAACTGTTTTTT | CASRPTGWDEKLFF
TRBJ1-6 | TRBV5-5 | few | TRBD1 | TGTGCCAGCAGCCCGGACAGGTTATATTCACCCCTCCACTTT | CASSPDRLYSPLHF
TRBJ2-7 | TRBV29-1 | many | TRBD1 | TGCAGCGTTGAGACAGGGAATGTCTACGAGCAGTACTTC | CSVETGNVYEQYF
TRBJ2-7 | TRBV28 | NA | NA | TGTGCCATTACAACGGGGCGTCTCAGCTCCTACGAGCAGTACTTC | CAITTGRLSSYEQYF
TRBJ1-2 | TRBV4-3 | few | NA | TGCGCCAGCAGCCAAGATCCGAACAGATACTATGGCTACACCTTC | CASSQDPNRYYGYTF
TRBJ1-6 | TRBV27 | NA | TRBD1 | TGTGCCAGCGCTCCGGGACAGGGTTATTCACCCCTCCACTTT | CASAPGQGYSPLHF
TRBJ1-1 | TRBV24-1 | once | NA | TGTGCCACCAGTGATTATGGCCCGAACACTGAAGCTTTCTTT | CATSDYGPNTEAFF
TRBJ1-6 | TRBV4-2 | NA | TRBD1 | TGTGCCAGCAGCCACCCGAATGAGCCAGGGGGTTCTTCACCCCTCCACTTT | CASSHPNEPGGSSPLHF
TRBJ1-3 | TRBV3-1 | many | TRBD1 | TGTGCCAGCAGCCTCGAGGACAGGGAAGACACCATATATTTT | CASSLEDREDTIYF
TRBJ2-2 | TRBV6-2/TRBV6-3 | few | NA | TGTGCCACCACCGGGAATCCGGGTACCGGGGAGCTGTTTTTT | CATTGNPGTGELFF
TRBJ1-4 | TRBV9 | few | NA | TGTGCCAGCAGCGTGGGCAGCAACAATGAAAAACTGTTTTTT | CASSVGSNNEKLFF
TRBJ1-5 | TRBV27 | few | NA | TGTGCCAGCAGTTTAGTTAGTAGCAATCAGCCCCAGCATTTT | CASSLVSSNQPQHF
TRBJ2-3 | TRBV9 | NA | TRBD2 | TGTGCCAGCAGCGTAGTAAGCGGGGGGGCCAGGAATACGCAGTATTTT | CASSVVSGGARNTQYF
TRBJ1-1 | TRBV14 | NA | NA | TGTGCCAGCAGCCTACGGGGGGCTGAAGCTTTCTTT | CASSLRGAEAFF
TRBJ2-5 | TRBV12-3/TRBV12-4 | NA | NA | TGTGCCAGCAGTTTAGGCACAGCCACCTCAAGGTTGACCCAGTACTTC | CASSLGTATSRLTQYF
TRBJ1-2 | TRBV7-9 | NA | NA | TGTGCCAGCAGCTTATCGGCCCGACCGACTCCTTATGGCTACACCTTC | CASSLSARPTPYGYTF
TRBJ1-4 | TRBV6-6 | few | NA | TGTGCCAGCAGTTACTCCCTTCATTCCAACAGGGTACGGGGGGAAAAACTGTTTTTT | CASSYSLHSNRVRGEKLFF
TRBJ2-1 | TRBV12-3/TRBV12-4 | few | NA | TGTGCCAGCAGACTAGGAAGGAGCTCCTACAATGAGCAGTTCTTC | CASRLGRSSYNEQFF
TRBJ1-2 | TRBV6-5 | once | NA | TGTGCCAGCAGTTACGCAGCGTTCGATGGCTACACCTTC | CASSYAAFDGYTF
TRBJ1-2 | TRBV30 | NA | TRBD1 | TGTGCCTGGAGTGTACGGACAGGGGTTTATGGCTACACCTTC | CAWSVRTGVYGYTF
TRBJ2-3 | TRBV3-1 | few | TRBD1 | TGTGCCAGCAGCGCGGACAGGGGAAGCACAGATACGCAGTATTTT | CASSADRGSTDTQYF
TRBJ1-5 | TRBV7-3 | NA | NA | TGTGCCAGCAGCCCGCCGGAGAACCCCGCAAATCAGCCCCAGCATTTT | CASSPPENPANQPQHF